Listed here are 10 T cell receptor beta chains from one sample, sequenced in a study of graft-versus-host responses after intestinal transplantation. Produced via immunoSEQ multiplex PCR; TCRdb's table is partial and in-frame only. The data contain around 10,000 clones, about 33% of them seen just once; the ten biggest clones take up under 2%. The sample was alloreactive CD4+ T cells from a mixed lymphocyte reaction culture, taken before transplantation. Subset meaning: CFSE-low proliferating T cells sorted from approximately 6-day pre-transplant mixed lymphocyte reaction (GvH or HvG direction). The receptor set was obtained from a human patient who was an organ donor for intestinal transplantation.

This clone rates as medium-sized. The gene calls are TRBV10-3 and TRBJ1-2; 8 bases match TRBD1. Germline-derived CDR1 and CDR2 are ENHRY and SYGVKD. Trimming took 0 bases from V and 8 from J; bases not matched to a gene: 5. This CDR3 has 14 residues. The CDR3 coding sequence is TGTGCCATCAGTGAGTCCGTAACAGGGGGGGGCTACACCTTC. Translation: CAISESVTGGGYTF.

This clone was seen only a few times. The chain has TRBV6-6 and TRBJ2-1; a possible D gene is TRBD2 (6 bases). CDR1 and CDR2 (germline): MNHNY, SVGAGI (reference sequence). The CDR3 length is 12 residues. Deletions cut 8 bases from V and 1 base from J, with 6 bases between. CDR3 in amino acids: CASGTSYNEQFF. CDR3 nucleotides: TGTGCCAGCGGGACTTCCTACAATGAGCAGTTCTTC.

By share, this clone counts as medium-sized (0.01 to 0.1%). The genes are TRBV10-1 and TRBJ1-3, with D perhaps matching TRBD1 (6 bases). The germline V and J ends were trimmed by 4 bases and 4 bases, with 14 bases remaining between them. The germline V gene encodes CDR1 WNHNN and CDR2 SYGVQD (reference sequence). The CDR3 sequence is 15 residues long. The CDR3 region is CASSVPRGAGNTIYF. The CDR3 DNA is TGCGCCAGCAGTGTACCCAGGGGAGCCGGAAACACCATATATTTT.

V gene TRBV18 combines with J gene TRBJ2-7; D is ambiguous. Trimming shortened V by 0 bases and J by 6 bases, and 15 bases separated the two germline ends. The CDR3 length is 15 residues. Germline V CDR1 and CDR2: KGHSH, LQKENI. CDR3 residues: CASSPPIARVSEQYF. The CDR3, as DNA: TGTGCCAGCTCACCACCCATCGCTAGAGTCAGCGAGCAGTACTTC.

The chain couples TRBV18 to TRBJ2-2, with TRBD1 as a possible D gene (6 bases). There are 15 residues in the CDR3. Per the germline V gene, CDR1 is KGHSH and CDR2 is LQKENI. Deletions cut 1 base from V and 4 bases from J, with 10 bases between. The CDR3 DNA is TGTGCCAGCTCACCACAAGAGACAGGCACCGGGGAGCTGTTTTTT. Translating it yields CASSPQETGTGELFF. Based on the CDR3 plus reference TRBV18 and TRBJ2-2, the full variable domain is NAGVMQNPRHLVRRRGQEARLRCSPMKGHSHVYWYRQLPEEGLKFMVYLQKENIIDESGMPKERFSAEFPKEGPSILRIQQVVRGDSAAYFCASSPQETGTGELFFGEGSRLTVL.

By share, this clone ranks as medium-sized (0.01 to 0.1%). This chain uses TRBV5-1 with TRBJ1-1, with TRBD1 identical over 7 bases. This CDR3 contains 14 residues. V shed 2 bases, J shed 1 base, and the junction held 2 bases outside the gene matches. Germline V gene sequence: CDR1 SGHRS, CDR2 YFSETQ. This CDR3 reads CASSLHRGNTEAFF. As DNA, the CDR3 is TGCGCCAGCAGCTTACACAGGGGGAACACTGAAGCTTTCTTT.

The rearrangement uses TRBV9 and TRBJ2-1, with a possible D match to TRBD2 (6 bases). Trimming shortened V by 0 bases and J by 7 bases, and 14 bases separated the two germline ends. CDR1 and CDR2 from the germline V gene are SGDLS and YYNGEE. The CDR3 is made up of 15 amino acids. CDR3: CASSVGLVGINEQFF. As DNA, the CDR3 is TGTGCCAGCAGCGTAGGACTAGTCGGTATTAATGAGCAGTTCTTC.

This clone was detected a few times. The rearrangement uses TRBV5-1 and TRBJ1-2; 10 nucleotides match TRBD1. V dropped 6 bases and J dropped 8; count of bases not matched to a gene: 10. CDR1 and CDR2 (germline): SGHRS, YFSETQ. The CDR3 sequence is 14 residues long. CDR3 loop: CASKKDRGASGYTF. The CDR3 DNA is TGCGCCAGCAAAAAGGACAGGGGGGCGTCCGGCTACACCTTC.

CDR3 sequence (DNA): TGTGCCAGCAGCCTAGGAGGGCAGCCCCAGCATTTT. Amino acid sequence: CASSLGGQPQHF. This sequence joins TRBV21-1 and TRBJ1-5. TRBV21-1 is a known pseudogene. The CDR3 has 12 amino acids.

A few counts support this clone. This chain connects TRBV19 to TRBJ2-5; TRBD1 is a possible D gene (7 bases). V gave up 6 bases and J gave up 7 bases, with 15 bases separating them. Germline CDR1 is LNHDA and CDR2 is SQIVND (reference sequence). CDR3 length equals 13 residues. The CDR3 DNA reads TGTGCCAGTAGCCGAGGGACAGCGGGGACCCAGTACTTC. Translation gives CASSRGTAGTQYF.